What follows are 8 T cell receptor beta chains derived from one specimen sequenced in a study of human T cells and chemical hapten exposure. TCRdb re-derived calls from the RACE reads in MiXCR, one entry per CDR3 protein. The sample records around 200,000 distinct CDR3 sequences, under 35% being singletons. The sample's time point: pre-sensitization, week 0. Treatment noted: therapeutic diphenylcyclopropenone sensitization with weekly scalp DPC. The sequencing used whole blood, collected in connection with sensitization to the hapten diphenylcyclopropenone (DPC). The receptor set was obtained from a young woman with alopecia areata. Some clones in this sample may be carry-over from other donors' samples.

The gene calls are TRBV28 and TRBJ1-1, with D possibly being TRBD1 (5 bases). Trimming removed 1 base from V and 1 base from J, with 7 bases in between. The CDR3 covers 14 residues. The V gene's germline CDR1 is MDHEN and CDR2 SYDVKM. The CDR3 region is CASSLSGQNTEAFF. CDR3 DNA sequence: TGTGCCAGCAGTTTATCCGGACAGAACACTGAAGCTTTCTTT. Filled out from reference TRBV28 and TRBJ1-1, the complete variable domain reads DVKVTQSSRYLVKRTGEKVFLECVQDMDHENMFWYRQDPGLGLRLIYFSYDVKMKEKGDIPEGYSVSREKKERFSLILESASTNQTSMYLCASSLSGQNTEAFFGQGTRLTVV.

The chain joins TRBV12-3 or TRBV12-4 to TRBJ1-5; 9 positions match TRBD1. V lost 5 bases to trimming and J lost 7 bases; unmatched junction nucleotides: 3. The CDR3 covers 13 residues. CDR3 loop: CASSRTGVQPQHF. Written as DNA, the CDR3 is TGTGCCAGCAGTCGGACAGGGGTCCAGCCCCAGCATTTT.

The rearrangement links TRBV5-4 to TRBJ2-3; 9 nucleotides line up with TRBD2. CDR1 SGHNT and CDR2 YYREEE come from the germline V gene (reference sequence). V dropped 0 bases and J dropped 3; count of bases not matched to a gene: 11. This CDR3 contains 18 residues. CDR3 sequence: CASSLDPQVAGATDTQYF. DNA of the CDR3: TGTGCCAGCAGCTTGGACCCCCAGGTAGCGGGGGCTACAGATACGCAGTATTTT.

This clonotype was observed at least ten times. The chain carries TRBV2 and TRBJ1-1; D call uncertain. The V end was cut by 3 bases, the J end by 5 bases, with 16 bases between. CDR1 is SNHLY, CDR2 FYNNEI, per germline. The length of the CDR3 is 15 residues. The CDR3 DNA is TGTGCCAGCAGTGATAAGACGGCCGGTCGGACTGAAGCTTTCTTT. Its protein product is CASSDKTAGRTEAFF.

This clonotype was recorded many times. The chain uses TRBV7-2 and TRBJ2-2; D remains unclear. This CDR3 contains 12 residues. Per the germline V gene, CDR1 is SGHTA and CDR2 is FQGNSA. Trimming took 5 bases from V and 3 from J, leaving 4 bases between them. The CDR3 is CASSVYTGELFF. CDR3 nucleotides: TGTGCCAGCAGCGTGTACACCGGGGAGCTGTTTTTT.

There are a few counts of this clonotype. This chain uses TRBV6-5 with TRBJ2-5; 13 nucleotides align to TRBD2. This CDR3 contains 15 residues. Trimming cost V 8 bases and J 5 bases; bases outside gene matches: 8. Germline CDR1 MNHEY, CDR2 SVGAGI. The CDR3 region has the DNA TGTGCCAGCGGCAGACTAGCGGGAGGATTGGAGACCCAGTACTTC. It translates to CASGRLAGGLETQYF.

This clonotype was observed a handful of times. Here the CDR3 reads CASSLSENQETQYF. Written as DNA, the CDR3 is TGCGCCAGCAGCTTGAGTGAGAATCAAGAGACCCAGTACTTC. The chain combines TRBV5-1 with TRBJ2-5; no clear D gene. CDR1 SGHRS and CDR2 YFSETQ come from the germline V gene. This CDR3 has 14 residues. Between the trimmed V and J ends, which lost 1 base and 2 bases, there was a span of 9 bases. The whole variable domain, filled in from reference TRBV5-1 and TRBJ2-5, reads KAGVTQTPRYLIKTRGQQVTLSCSPISGHRSVSWYQQTPGQGLQFLFEYFSETQRNKGNFPGRFSGRQFSNSRSEMNVSTLELGDSALYLCASSLSENQETQYFGPGTRLLVL.

This clonotype was detected a few times. The rearrangement joins TRBV7-2 to TRBJ1-3; D not resolved. CDR3 size: 16 residues. Germline CDR1 reads SGHTA; CDR2 reads FQGNSA. Trimming removed 2 bases from V and 0 bases from J, with 11 bases in between. CDR3 in DNA: TGTGCCAGCAGCTTAATGGGTCGGGCCTCTGGAAACACCATATATTTT. Translation: CASSLMGRASGNTIYF.